Shown below are 8 T cell receptor beta chains from a single sample sequenced in a study of blood T cell repertoires in COVID-19. Here immunoSEQ multiplex PCR was the method, and the copy in TCRdb shows in-frame clones only, minus some. The data contain about 58,000 clones, 85% of them singletons. Sequencing was carried out using peripheral blood. These receptors all stem from a man in his forties with active COVID-19.

This clone has a single count. J is TRBJ1-2 and V is TRBV6-5, with a weak D call TRBD1 (5 bases). The V gene lost 5 bases and the J gene lost 5 bases, with 18 bases spanning the gap. CDR3 length equals 15 residues. Per the germline V gene, CDR1 is MNHEY and CDR2 is SVGAGI. This chain's CDR3 is CASSNDRRLLYGYTF. The CDR3 DNA sequence: TGTGCCAGCAGTAATGACAGAAGACTTCTTTATGGCTACACCTTC.

The J gene is TRBJ2-1, the V gene TRBV5-1; 8 bases agree with TRBD1. This CDR3 contains 15 residues. Germline lookup yields CDR1 SGHRS and CDR2 YFSETQ. The junction had 3 bases not matched to a gene; V was cut back by 0 bases and J by 4 bases. The CDR3 reads CASSLGQGAYNEQFF. The CDR3 bases are TGCGCCAGCAGCTTGGGTCAGGGGGCTTACAATGAGCAGTTCTTC. Looking up the rest from reference TRBV5-1 and TRBJ2-1 gives the full variable domain: KAGVTQTPRYLIKTRGQQVTLSCSPISGHRSVSWYQQTPGQGLQFLFEYFSETQRNKGNFPGRFSGRQFSNSRSEMNVSTLELGDSALYLCASSLGQGAYNEQFFGPGTRLTVL.

This clone has just a few counts. J is TRBJ2-7 and V is TRBV7-2, with 9 bases that match TRBD1. V trimming: 5 bases; J trimming: 6 bases; junction bases outside the gene matches: 8. Germline assignment: CDR1 SGHTA and CDR2 FQGNSA. The CDR3 spans 14 residues. The CDR3 protein is CASSAGQGGREQYF. The CDR3 nucleotides read TGTGCCAGCAGCGCGGGACAGGGTGGGCGCGAGCAGTACTTC.

This chain connects TRBV2 to TRBJ2-1, with 11 positions matching TRBD2. Trimming removed 11 bases from V and 4 bases from J; junction bases left unmatched: 4. The CDR3 extends over 13 amino acids. Germline V gene lookup returns CDR1 SNHLY and CDR2 FYNNEI. The CDR3 is CAGGTSGYNEQFF. In nucleotides, the CDR3 is TGTGCCGGCGGGACTAGCGGATACAATGAGCAGTTCTTC.

The genes are TRBV10-3 and TRBJ2-5; TRBD2 matches 7 bases. The CDR3 covers 11 residues. In germline, CDR1 is ENHRY, CDR2 SYGVKD. The trim removed 3 bases at V and 9 bases at J, leaving 1 base unmatched. CDR3 amino acids: CAISDGGSQYF. CDR3 DNA: TGTGCCATCAGTGACGGGGGGTCCCAGTACTTC.

This clone was detected once. The chain employs TRBV29-1 and TRBJ2-2, with 8 bases aligning to TRBD2. J lost 4 bases, V lost 5 bases, and 6 bases had no gene match. Germline V gives CDR1 SQVTM, CDR2 ANQGSEA. This CDR3 has 14 residues. The CDR3 spells CSVTGLVGTGELFF. Written as DNA, the CDR3 is TGCAGCGTTACGGGACTAGTGGGCACCGGGGAGCTGTTTTTT.

The J gene is TRBJ1-5, the V gene TRBV15; TRBD1 matches at 7 bases. With 8 bases clipped from V and 3 bases from J, the junction kept 10 bases outside the gene matches. CDR3 size: 15 residues. The germline V gene has CDR1 LNHNV and CDR2 YYDKDF (reference sequence). This CDR3 reads CATGNSGQHNQPQHF. The CDR3 DNA follows: TGTGCCACCGGGAATTCGGGACAGCACAATCAGCCCCAGCATTTT.

The V and J genes are TRBV6-6 and TRBJ1-3; no definite D call. CDR3 length: 16 amino acids. V lost 1 base to trimming and J lost 0 bases, with 10 bases between them. The germline V gene has CDR1 MNHNY and CDR2 SVGAGI (reference sequence). In DNA form, the CDR3 reads TGTGCCAGCAGTTACTTAGCCCCCGCCTCTGGAAACACCATATATTTT. This translates into CASSYLAPASGNTIYF.